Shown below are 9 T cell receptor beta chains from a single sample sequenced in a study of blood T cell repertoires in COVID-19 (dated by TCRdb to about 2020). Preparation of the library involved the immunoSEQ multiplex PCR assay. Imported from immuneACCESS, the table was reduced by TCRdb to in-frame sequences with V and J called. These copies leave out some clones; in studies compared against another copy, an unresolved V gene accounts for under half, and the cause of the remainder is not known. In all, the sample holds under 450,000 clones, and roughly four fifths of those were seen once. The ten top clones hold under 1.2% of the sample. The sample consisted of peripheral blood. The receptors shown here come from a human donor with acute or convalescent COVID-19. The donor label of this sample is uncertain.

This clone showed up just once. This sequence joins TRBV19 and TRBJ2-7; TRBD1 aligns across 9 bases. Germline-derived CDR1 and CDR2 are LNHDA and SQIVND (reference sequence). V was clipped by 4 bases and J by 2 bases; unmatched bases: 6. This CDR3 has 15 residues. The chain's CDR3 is CASSTIGTGTYEQYF. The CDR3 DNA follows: TGTGCCAGTAGTACGATCGGGACAGGGACCTACGAGCAGTACTTC.

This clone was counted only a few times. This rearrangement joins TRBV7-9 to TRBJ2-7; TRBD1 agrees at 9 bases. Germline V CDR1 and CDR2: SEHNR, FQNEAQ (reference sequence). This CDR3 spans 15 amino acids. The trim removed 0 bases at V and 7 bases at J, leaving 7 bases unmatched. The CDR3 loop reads CASSLAGTGNVEQYF. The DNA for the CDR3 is TGTGCCAGCAGCTTAGCAGGGACAGGGAATGTTGAGCAGTACTTC.

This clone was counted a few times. CDR3 in amino acids: CASSLEPGLAGSFSYNEQFF. For the CDR3, the DNA is TGCGCCAGCAGCTTGGAACCGGGACTAGCGGGATCGTTCTCCTACAATGAGCAGTTCTTC. V and J are TRBV5-1 and TRBJ2-1; 13 nucleotides line up with TRBD2. CDR1 is SGHRS, CDR2 YFSETQ, per germline. The CDR3 totals 20 residues. Trimming removed 0 bases from V and 0 bases from J; junction bases left unmatched: 9.

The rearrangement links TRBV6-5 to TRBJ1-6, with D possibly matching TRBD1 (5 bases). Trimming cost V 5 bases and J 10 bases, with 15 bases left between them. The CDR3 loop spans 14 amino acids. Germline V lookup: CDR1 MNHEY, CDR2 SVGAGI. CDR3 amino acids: CASSPGVRGSPLHF. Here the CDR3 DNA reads TGTGCCAGCAGTCCCGGGGTCCGGGGGTCACCCCTCCACTTT.

CDR3 amino acids: CAWDTGASTEAFF. CDR3 DNA: TGTGCCTGGGATACAGGGGCGAGCACTGAAGCTTTCTTT. The V call is TRBV30, the J call TRBJ1-1; 7 bases line up with TRBD1. Germline trimming cut 5 bases from V and 4 bases from J; bases unmatched to any gene: 7. The CDR3 is 13 amino acids. CDR1 is GTSNPN, CDR2 SVGIG, per germline (reference sequence).

CDR3: CASHEGGLLSYEQYF. The CDR3 DNA follows: TGTGCCAGCCACGAAGGAGGACTGCTTTCCTACGAGCAGTACTTC. The V gene is TRBV6-5, the J gene TRBJ2-7; weak D call: TRBD2 (5 bases). Germline V gene lookup returns CDR1 MNHEY and CDR2 SVGAGI. This CDR3 has 15 amino acids. V was trimmed by 8 bases and J by 1 base, leaving 18 bases between them.

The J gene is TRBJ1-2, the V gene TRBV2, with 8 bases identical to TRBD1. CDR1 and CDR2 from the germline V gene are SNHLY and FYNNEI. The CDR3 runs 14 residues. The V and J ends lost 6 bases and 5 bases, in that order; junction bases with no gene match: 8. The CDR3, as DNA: TGTGCCAGCAGGAACGGACAGGGCGGGTATGGCTACACCTTC. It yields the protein CASRNGQGGYGYTF.

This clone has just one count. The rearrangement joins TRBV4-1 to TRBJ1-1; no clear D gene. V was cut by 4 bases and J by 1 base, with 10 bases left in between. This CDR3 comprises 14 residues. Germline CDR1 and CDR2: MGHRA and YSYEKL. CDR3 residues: CASSRALGNTEAFF. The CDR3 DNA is TGCGCCAGCAGCCGGGCCTTAGGGAACACTGAAGCTTTCTTT.

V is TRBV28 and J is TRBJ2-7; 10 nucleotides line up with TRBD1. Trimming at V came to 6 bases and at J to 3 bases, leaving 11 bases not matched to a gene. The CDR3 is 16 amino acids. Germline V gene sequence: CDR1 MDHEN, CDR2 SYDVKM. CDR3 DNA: TGTGCCAGCAGCCCATCCGGGACAGGGGACCGCTACGAGCAGTACTTC. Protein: CASSPSGTGDRYEQYF.